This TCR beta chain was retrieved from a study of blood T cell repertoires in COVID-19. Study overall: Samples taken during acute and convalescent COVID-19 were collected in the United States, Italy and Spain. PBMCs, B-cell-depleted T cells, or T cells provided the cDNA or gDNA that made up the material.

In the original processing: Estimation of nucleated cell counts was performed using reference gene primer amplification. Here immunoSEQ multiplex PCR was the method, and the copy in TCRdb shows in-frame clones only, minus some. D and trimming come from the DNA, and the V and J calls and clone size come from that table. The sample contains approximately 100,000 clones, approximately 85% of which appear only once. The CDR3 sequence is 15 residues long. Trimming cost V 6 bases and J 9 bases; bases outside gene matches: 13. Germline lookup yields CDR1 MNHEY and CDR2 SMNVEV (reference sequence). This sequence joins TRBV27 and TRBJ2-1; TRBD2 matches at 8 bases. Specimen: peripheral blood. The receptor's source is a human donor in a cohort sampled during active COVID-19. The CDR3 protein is CASSHSAGGSGEQFF. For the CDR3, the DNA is TGTGCCAGCAGCCATTCGGCGGGAGGATCAGGTGAGCAGTTCTTC.